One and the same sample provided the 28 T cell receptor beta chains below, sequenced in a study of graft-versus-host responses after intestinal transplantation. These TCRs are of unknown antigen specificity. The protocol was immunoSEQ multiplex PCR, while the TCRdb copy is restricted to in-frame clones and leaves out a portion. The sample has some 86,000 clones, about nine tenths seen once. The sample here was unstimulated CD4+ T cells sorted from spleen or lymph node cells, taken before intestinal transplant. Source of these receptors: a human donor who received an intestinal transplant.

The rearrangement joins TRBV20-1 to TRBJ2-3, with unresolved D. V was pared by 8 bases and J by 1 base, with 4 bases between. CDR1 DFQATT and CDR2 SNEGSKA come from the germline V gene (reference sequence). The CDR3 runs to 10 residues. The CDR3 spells CSPRTDTQYF. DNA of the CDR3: TGCAGTCCTCGCACAGATACGCAGTATTTT.

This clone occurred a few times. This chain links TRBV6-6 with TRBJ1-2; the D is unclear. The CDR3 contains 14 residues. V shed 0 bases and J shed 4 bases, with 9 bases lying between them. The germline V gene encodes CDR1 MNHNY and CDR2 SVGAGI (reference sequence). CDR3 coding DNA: TGTGCCAGCAGTTACTCGGGCAGCTTCTATGGCTACACCTTC. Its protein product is CASSYSGSFYGYTF.

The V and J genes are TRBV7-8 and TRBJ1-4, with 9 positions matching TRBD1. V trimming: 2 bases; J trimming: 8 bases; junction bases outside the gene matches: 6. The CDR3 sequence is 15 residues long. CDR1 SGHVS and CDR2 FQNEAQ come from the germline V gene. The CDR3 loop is CASSLPGQGREKLFF. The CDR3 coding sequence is TGTGCCAGCAGCTTACCGGGACAGGGACGAGAAAAACTGTTTTTT. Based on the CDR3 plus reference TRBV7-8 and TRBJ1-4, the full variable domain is GAGVSQSPRYKVAKRGQDVALRCDPISGHVSLFWYQQALGQGPEFLTYFQNEAQLDKSGLPSDRFFAERPEGSVSTLKIQRTQQEDSAVYLCASSLPGQGREKLFFGSGTQLSVL.

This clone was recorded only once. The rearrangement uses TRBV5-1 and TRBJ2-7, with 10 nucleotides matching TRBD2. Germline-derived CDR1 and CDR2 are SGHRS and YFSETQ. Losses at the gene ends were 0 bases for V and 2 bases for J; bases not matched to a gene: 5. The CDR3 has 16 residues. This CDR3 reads CASSLAGLAGAYEQYF. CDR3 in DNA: TGCGCCAGCAGCTTGGCCGGGCTAGCGGGAGCCTACGAGCAGTACTTC. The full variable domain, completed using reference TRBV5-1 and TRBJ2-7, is KAGVTQTPRYLIKTRGQQVTLSCSPISGHRSVSWYQQTPGQGLQFLFEYFSETQRNKGNFPGRFSGRQFSNSRSEMNVSTLELGDSALYLCASSLAGLAGAYEQYFGPGTRLTVT.

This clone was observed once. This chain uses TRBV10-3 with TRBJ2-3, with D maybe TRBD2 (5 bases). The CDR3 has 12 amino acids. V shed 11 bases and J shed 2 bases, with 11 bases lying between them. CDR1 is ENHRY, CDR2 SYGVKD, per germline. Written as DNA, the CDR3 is TGTGCCTCCGGGGTTACCACAGATACGCAGTATTTT. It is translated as CASGVTTDTQYF.

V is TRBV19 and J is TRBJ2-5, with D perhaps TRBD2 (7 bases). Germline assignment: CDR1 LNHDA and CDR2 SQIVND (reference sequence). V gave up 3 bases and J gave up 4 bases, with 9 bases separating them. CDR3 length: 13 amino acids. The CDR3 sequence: CASSIGGLETQYF. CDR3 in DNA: TGTGCCAGTAGTATCGGGGGGCTAGAGACCCAGTACTTC.

The CDR3 here is CASSISVSNQPQHF. The CDR3 DNA is TGTGCCAGTAGTATCTCGGTGAGCAATCAGCCCCAGCATTTT. The J gene is TRBJ1-5, the V gene TRBV19; D uncertain. This CDR3 contains 14 residues. V was pared by 3 bases and J by 1 base, with 7 bases between. Germline V gives CDR1 LNHDA, CDR2 SQIVND (reference sequence).

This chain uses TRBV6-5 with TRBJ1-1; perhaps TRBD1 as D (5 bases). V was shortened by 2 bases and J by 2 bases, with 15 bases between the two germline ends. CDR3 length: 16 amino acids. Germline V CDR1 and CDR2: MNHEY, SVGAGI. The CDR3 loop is CASSYQVGGDNTEAFF. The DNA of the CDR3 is TGTGCCAGCAGTTACCAAGTGGGGGGGGACAACACTGAAGCTTTCTTT.

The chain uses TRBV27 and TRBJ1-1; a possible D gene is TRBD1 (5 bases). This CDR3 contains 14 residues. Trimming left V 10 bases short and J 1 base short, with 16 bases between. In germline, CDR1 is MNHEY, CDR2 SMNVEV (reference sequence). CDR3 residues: CATVPRGGNTEAFF. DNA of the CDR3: TGTGCCACCGTACCCCGGGGGGGGAACACTGAAGCTTTCTTT.

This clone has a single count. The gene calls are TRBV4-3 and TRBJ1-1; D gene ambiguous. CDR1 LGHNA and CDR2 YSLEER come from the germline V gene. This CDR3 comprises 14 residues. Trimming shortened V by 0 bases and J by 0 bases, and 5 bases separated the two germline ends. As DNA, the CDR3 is TGCGCCAGCAGCCAAGAATCTTTGAACACTGAAGCTTTCTTT. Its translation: CASSQESLNTEAFF.

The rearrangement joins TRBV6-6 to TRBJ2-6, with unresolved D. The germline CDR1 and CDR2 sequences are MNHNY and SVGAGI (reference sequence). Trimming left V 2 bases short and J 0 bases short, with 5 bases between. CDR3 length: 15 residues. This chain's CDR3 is CASSYGRSGANVLTF. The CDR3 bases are TGTGCCAGCAGTTACGGCCGCTCTGGGGCCAACGTCCTGACTTTC.

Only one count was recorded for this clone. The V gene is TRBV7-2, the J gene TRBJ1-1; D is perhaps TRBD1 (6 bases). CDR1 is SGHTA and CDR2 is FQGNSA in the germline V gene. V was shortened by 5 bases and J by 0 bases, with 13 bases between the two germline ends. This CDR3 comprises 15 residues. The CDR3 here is CASSTMTGMNTEAFF. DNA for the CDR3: TGTGCCAGCAGCACAATGACAGGAATGAACACTGAAGCTTTCTTT.

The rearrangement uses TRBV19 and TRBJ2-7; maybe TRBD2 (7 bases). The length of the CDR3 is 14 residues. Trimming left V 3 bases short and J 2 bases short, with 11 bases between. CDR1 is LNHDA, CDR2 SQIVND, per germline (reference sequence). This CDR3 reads CASSIAGDTYEQYF. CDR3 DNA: TGTGCCAGTAGTATTGCGGGGGACACCTACGAGCAGTACTTC.

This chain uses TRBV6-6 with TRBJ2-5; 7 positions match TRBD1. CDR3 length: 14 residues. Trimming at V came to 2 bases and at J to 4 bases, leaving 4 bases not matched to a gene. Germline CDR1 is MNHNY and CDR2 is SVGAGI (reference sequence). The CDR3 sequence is CASSYRGRRETQYF. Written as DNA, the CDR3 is TGTGCCAGCAGTTACAGGGGGCGCCGAGAGACCCAGTACTTC.

The chain's CDR3 is CASSLREAYGYTF. CDR3 nucleotide sequence: TGTGCCAGCAGCCTACGGGAAGCCTATGGCTACACCTTC. The V call is TRBV7-8, the J call TRBJ1-2; no firm D call. The V end was cut by 5 bases, the J end by 4 bases, with 11 bases between. The CDR3 is 13 amino acids. Germline assignment: CDR1 SGHVS and CDR2 FQNEAQ.

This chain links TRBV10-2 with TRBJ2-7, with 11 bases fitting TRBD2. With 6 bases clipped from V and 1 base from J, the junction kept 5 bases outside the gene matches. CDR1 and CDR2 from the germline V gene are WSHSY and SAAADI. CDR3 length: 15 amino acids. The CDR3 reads CASRILAGASYEQYF. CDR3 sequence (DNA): TGCGCCAGCAGGATACTAGCGGGGGCATCCTACGAGCAGTACTTC.

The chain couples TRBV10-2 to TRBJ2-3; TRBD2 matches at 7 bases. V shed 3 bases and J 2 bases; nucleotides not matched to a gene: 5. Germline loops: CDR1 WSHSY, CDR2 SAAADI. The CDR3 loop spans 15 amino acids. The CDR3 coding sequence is TGCGCCAGCAGTGAATCGGGGGGTCTCACAGATACGCAGTATTTT. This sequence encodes CASSESGGLTDTQYF.

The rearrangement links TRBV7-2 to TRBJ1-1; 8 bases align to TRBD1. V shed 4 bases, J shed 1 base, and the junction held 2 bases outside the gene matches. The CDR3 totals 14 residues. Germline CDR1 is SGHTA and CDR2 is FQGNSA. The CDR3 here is CASSSTGGNTEAFF. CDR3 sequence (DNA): TGTGCCAGCAGCTCAACAGGGGGGAACACTGAAGCTTTCTTT.

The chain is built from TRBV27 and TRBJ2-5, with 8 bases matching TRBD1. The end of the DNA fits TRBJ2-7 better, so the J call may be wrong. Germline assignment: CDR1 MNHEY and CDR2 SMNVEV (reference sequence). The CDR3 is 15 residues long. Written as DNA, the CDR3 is TGTGCCAGCAGTTTCAGGGACAGGTCGTCCTACGAGCAGTACTTC. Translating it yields CASSFRDRSSYEQYF.

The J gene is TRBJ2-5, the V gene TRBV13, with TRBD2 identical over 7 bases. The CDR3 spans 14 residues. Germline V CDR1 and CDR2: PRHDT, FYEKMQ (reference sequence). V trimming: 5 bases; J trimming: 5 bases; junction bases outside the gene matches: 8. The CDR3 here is CASSLRFGGETQYF. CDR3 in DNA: TGTGCCAGCAGCCTCCGCTTCGGGGGGGAGACCCAGTACTTC.

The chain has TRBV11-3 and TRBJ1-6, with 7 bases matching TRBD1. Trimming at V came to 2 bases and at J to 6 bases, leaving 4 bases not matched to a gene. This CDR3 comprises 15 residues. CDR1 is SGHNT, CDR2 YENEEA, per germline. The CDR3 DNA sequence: TGTGCCAGCAGCTTAACAGGGACAGTTAATTCACCCCTCCACTTT. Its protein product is CASSLTGTVNSPLHF. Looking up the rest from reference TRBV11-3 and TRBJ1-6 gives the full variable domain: EAGVVQSPRYKIIEKKQPVAFWCNPISGHNTLYWYLQNLGQGPELLIRYENEEAVDDSQLPKDRFSAERLKGVDSTLKIQPAELGDSAVYLCASSLTGTVNSPLHFGNGTRLTVT.

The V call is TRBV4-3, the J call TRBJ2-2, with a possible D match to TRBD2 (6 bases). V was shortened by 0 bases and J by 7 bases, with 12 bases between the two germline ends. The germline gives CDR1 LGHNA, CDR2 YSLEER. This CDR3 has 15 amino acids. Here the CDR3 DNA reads TGCGCCAGCAGCCAAGATGGAGGGGTCGGCGGGGAGCTGTTTTTT. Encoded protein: CASSQDGGVGGELFF.

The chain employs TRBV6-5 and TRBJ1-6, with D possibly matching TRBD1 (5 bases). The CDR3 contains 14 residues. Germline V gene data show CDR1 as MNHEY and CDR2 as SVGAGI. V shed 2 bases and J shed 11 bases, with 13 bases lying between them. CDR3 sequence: CASSYNGGRAPLHF. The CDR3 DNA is TGTGCCAGCAGTTACAACGGGGGTCGGGCACCCCTCCACTTT.

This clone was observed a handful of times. DNA of the CDR3: TGTGCCAGCAGTGAGCAGGAGAACACTGAAGCTTTCTTT. It specifies CASSEQENTEAFF. This chain joins TRBV2 and TRBJ1-1; no definite D call. V lost 3 bases and J 1 base, leaving 6 bases between the germline ends. The CDR3 loop spans 13 amino acids. Germline CDR1 reads SNHLY; CDR2 reads FYNNEI.

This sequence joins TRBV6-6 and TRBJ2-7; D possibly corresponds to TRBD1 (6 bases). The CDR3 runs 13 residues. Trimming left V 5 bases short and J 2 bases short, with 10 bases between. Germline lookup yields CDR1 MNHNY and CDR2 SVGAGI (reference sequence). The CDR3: CASSRDKTYEQYF. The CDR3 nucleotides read TGTGCCAGCAGTCGGGACAAGACCTACGAGCAGTACTTC.

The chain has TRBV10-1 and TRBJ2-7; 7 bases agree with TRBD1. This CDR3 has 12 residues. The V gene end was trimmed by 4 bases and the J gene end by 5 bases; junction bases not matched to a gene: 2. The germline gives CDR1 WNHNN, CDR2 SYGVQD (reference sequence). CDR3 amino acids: CASSGQGHEQYF. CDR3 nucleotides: TGCGCCAGCAGTGGACAGGGCCACGAGCAGTACTTC.

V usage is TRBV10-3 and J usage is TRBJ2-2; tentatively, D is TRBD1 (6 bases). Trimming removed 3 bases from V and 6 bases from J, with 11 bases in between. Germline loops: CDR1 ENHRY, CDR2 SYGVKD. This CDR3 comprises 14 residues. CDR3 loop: CAISEQGDAGELFF. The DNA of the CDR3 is TGTGCCATCAGTGAACAGGGCGATGCCGGGGAGCTGTTTTTT.

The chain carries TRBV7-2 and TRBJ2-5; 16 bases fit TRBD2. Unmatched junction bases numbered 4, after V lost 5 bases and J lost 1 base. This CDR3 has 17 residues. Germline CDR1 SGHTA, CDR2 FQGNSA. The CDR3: CASSTGTSGGAQETQYF. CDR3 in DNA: TGTGCCAGCAGCACCGGGACTAGCGGGGGGGCCCAAGAGACCCAGTACTTC.